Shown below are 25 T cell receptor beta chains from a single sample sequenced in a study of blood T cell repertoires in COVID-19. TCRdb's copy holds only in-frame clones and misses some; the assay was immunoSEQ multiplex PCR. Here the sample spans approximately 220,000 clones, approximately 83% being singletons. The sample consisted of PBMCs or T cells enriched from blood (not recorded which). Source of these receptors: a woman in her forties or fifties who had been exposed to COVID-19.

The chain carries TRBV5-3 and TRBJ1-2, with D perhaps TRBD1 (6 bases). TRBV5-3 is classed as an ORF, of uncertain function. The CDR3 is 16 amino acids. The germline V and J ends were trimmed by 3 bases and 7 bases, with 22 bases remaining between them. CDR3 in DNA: TGTGCCAGAAGCTGGGGGTTCAGGGGCCTTTTTAGTGGCTACACCTTC. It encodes CARSWGFRGLFSGYTF.

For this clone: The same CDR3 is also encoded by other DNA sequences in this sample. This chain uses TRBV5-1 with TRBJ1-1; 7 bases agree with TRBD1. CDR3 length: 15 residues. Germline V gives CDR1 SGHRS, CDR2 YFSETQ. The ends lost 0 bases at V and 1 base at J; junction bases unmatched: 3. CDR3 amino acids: CASSLGQGGNTEAFF. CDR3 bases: TGCGCCAGCAGCTTGGGACAGGGCGGGAACACTGAAGCTTTCTTT.

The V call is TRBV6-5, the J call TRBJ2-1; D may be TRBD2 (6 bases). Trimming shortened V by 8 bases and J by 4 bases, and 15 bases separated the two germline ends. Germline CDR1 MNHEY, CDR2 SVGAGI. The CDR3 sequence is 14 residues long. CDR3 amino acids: CASRGKDGYNEQFF. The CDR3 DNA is TGTGCCAGCCGGGGGAAAGACGGATACAATGAGCAGTTCTTC.

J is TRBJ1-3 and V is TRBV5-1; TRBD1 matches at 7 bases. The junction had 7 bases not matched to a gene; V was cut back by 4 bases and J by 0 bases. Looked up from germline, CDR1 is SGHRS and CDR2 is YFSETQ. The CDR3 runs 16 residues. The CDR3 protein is CASSTGTDSSGNTIYF. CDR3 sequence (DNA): TGCGCCAGCAGCACGGGGACAGATAGCTCTGGAAACACCATATATTTT.

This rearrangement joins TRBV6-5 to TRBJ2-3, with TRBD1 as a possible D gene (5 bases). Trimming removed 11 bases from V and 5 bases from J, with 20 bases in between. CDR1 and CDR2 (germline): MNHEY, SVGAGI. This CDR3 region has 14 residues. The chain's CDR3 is CAGTQGSRRDTQYF. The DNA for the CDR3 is TGTGCCGGAACTCAGGGTTCCCGGAGAGATACGCAGTATTTT.

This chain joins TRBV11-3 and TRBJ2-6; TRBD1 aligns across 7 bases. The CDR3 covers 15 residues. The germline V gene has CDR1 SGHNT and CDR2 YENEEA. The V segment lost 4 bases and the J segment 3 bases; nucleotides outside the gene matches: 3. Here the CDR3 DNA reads TGTGCCAGCAGCTCAGGGGGAAGTGGGGCCAACGTCCTGACTTTC. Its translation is CASSSGGSGANVLTF.

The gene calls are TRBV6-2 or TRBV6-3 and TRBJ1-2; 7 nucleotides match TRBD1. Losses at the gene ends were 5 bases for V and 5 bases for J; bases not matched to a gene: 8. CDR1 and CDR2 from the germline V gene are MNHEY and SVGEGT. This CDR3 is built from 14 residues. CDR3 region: CASSPRTGGYGYTF. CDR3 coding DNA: TGTGCCAGCAGTCCCAGGACAGGCGGATATGGCTACACCTTC.

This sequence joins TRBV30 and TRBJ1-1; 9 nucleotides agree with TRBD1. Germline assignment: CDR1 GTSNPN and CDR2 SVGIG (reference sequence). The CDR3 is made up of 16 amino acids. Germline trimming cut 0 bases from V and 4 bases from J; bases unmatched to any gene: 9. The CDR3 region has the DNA TGTGCCTGGAGTGTACCCAGGACAGGGGCCATCACTGAAGCTTTCTTT. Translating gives CAWSVPRTGAITEAFF. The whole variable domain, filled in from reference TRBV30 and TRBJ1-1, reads SQTIHQWPATLVQPVGSPLSLECTVEGTSNPNLYWYRQAAGRGLQLLFYSVGIGQISSEVPQNLSASRPQDRQFILSSKKLLLSDSGFYLCAWSVPRTGAITEAFFGQGTRLTVV.

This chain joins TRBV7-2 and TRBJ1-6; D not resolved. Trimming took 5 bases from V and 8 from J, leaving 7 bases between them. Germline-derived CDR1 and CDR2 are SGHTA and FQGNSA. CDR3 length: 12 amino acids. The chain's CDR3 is CASSRRDSPLHF. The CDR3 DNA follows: TGTGCCAGCAGCCGGAGGGATTCACCCCTCCACTTT. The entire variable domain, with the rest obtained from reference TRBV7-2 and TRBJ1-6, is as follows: GAGVSQSPSNKVTEKGKDVELRCDPISGHTALYWYRQSLGQGLEFLIYFQGNSAPDKSGLPSDRFSAERTGGSVSTLTIQRTQQEDSAVYLCASSRRDSPLHFGNGTRLTVT.

This CDR3 is CASSFWGRTQDEQYF. Here the CDR3 DNA reads TGTGCCAGCAGCTTCTGGGGGCGAACTCAGGACGAGCAGTACTTC. The chain recombines TRBV7-8 with TRBJ2-7; perhaps TRBD1 as D (6 bases). The ends were cut back, 3 bases at V and 5 bases at J, with 17 bases in the middle. This CDR3 has 15 residues. The germline V gene has CDR1 SGHVS and CDR2 FQNEAQ. Full variable domain (remainder filled in from reference TRBV7-8 and TRBJ2-7): GAGVSQSPRYKVAKRGQDVALRCDPISGHVSLFWYQQALGQGPEFLTYFQNEAQLDKSGLPSDRFFAERPEGSVSTLKIQRTQQEDSAVYLCASSFWGRTQDEQYFGPGTRLTVT.

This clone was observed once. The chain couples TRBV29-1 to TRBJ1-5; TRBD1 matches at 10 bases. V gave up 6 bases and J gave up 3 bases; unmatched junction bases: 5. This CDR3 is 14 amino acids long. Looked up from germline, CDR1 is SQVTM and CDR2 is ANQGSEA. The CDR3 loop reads CSVSGTGDNQPQHF. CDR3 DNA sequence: TGCAGCGTCTCCGGGACAGGGGACAATCAGCCCCAGCATTTT.

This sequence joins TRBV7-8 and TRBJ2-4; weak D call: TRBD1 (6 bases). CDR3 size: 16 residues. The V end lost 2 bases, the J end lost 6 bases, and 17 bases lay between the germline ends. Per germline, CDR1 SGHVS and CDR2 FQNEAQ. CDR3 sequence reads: CASSLRGRQGSNIQYF. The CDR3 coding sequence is TGTGCCAGCAGCTTACGAGGGCGGCAGGGGTCAAACATTCAGTACTTC.

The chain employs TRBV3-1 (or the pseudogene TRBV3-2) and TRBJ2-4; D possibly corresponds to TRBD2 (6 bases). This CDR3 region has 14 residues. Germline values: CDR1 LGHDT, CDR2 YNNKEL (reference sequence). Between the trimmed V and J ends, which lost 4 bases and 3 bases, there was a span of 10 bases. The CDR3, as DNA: TGTGCCAGCAGCCTCTTGGGAGGCAAAAACATTCAGTACTTC. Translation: CASSLLGGKNIQYF.

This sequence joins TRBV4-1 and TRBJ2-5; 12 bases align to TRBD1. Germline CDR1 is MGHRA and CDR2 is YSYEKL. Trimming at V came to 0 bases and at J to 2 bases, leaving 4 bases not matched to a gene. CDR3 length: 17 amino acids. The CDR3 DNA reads TGCGCCAGCAGCCAAGATGGGACAGGGGGCGATCAAGAGACCCAGTACTTC. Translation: CASSQDGTGGDQETQYF.

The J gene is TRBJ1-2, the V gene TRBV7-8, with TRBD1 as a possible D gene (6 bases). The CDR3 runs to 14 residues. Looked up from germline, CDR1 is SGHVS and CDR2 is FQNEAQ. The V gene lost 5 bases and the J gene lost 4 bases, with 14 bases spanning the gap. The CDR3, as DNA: TGTGCCAGCAGCCCCGGGGCAGGGGTCTATGGCTACACCTTC. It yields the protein CASSPGAGVYGYTF. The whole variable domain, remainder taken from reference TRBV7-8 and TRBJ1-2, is GAGVSQSPRYKVAKRGQDVALRCDPISGHVSLFWYQQALGQGPEFLTYFQNEAQLDKSGLPSDRFFAERPEGSVSTLKIQRTQQEDSAVYLCASSPGAGVYGYTFGSGTRLTVV.

The CDR3 sequence is CASSSQGNSPLHF. The CDR3 nucleotides are TGTGCCAGTTCATCACAGGGTAATTCACCCCTCCACTTT. The chain combines TRBV2 with TRBJ1-6, with a tentative D call TRBD1 (6 bases). In germline, CDR1 is SNHLY, CDR2 FYNNEI. This CDR3 is 13 amino acids long. Trimming removed 9 bases from V and 6 bases from J, with 12 bases in between. Full variable domain (outside the CDR3, taken from reference TRBV2 and TRBJ1-6): EPEVTQTPSHQVTQMGQEVILRCVPISNHLYFYWYRQILGQKVEFLVSFYNNEISEKSEIFDDQFSVERPDGSNFTLKIRSTKLEDSAMYFCASSSQGNSPLHFGNGTRLTVT.

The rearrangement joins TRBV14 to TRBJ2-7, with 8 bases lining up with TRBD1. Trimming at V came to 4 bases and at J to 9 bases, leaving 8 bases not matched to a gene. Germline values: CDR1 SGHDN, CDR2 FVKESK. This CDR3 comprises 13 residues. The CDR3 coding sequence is TGTGCCAGCAGCCTGGCGGGGACAGGTGGGCAGTACTTC. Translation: CASSLAGTGGQYF.

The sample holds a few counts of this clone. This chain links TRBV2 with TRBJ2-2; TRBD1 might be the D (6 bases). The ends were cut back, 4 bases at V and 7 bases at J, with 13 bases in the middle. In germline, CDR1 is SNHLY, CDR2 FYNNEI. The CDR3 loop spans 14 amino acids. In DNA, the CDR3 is TGTGCCAGCAGTGTCACTCCACAGGGCGGGGAGCTGTTTTTT. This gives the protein CASSVTPQGGELFF. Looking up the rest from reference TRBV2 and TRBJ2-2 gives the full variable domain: EPEVTQTPSHQVTQMGQEVILRCVPISNHLYFYWYRQILGQKVEFLVSFYNNEISEKSEIFDDQFSVERPDGSNFTLKIRSTKLEDSAMYFCASSVTPQGGELFFGEGSRLTVL.

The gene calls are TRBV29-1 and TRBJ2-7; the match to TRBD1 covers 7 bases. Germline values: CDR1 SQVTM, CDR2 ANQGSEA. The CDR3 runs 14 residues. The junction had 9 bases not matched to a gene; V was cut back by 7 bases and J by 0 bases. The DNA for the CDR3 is TGCAGCGCTGCACAGGGGAAAAGCTCCTACGAGCAGTACTTC. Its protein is CSAAQGKSSYEQYF.

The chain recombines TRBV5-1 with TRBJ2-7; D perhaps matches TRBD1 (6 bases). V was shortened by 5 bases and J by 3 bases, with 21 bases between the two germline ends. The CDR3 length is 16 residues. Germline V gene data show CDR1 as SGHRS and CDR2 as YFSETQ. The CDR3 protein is CASSFRNQGTLYEQYF. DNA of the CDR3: TGCGCCAGCAGTTTCCGGAATCAGGGGACACTCTACGAGCAGTACTTC. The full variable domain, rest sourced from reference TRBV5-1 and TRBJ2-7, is KAGVTQTPRYLIKTRGQQVTLSCSPISGHRSVSWYQQTPGQGLQFLFEYFSETQRNKGNFPGRFSGRQFSNSRSEMNVSTLELGDSALYLCASSFRNQGTLYEQYFGPGTRLTVT.

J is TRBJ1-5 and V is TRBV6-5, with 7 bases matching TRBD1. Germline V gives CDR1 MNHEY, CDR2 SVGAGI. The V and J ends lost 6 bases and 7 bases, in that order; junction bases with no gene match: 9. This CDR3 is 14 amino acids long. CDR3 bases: TGTGCCAGCAGCACCGACAGGGCGGGCCAGCCCCAGCATTTT. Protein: CASSTDRAGQPQHF.

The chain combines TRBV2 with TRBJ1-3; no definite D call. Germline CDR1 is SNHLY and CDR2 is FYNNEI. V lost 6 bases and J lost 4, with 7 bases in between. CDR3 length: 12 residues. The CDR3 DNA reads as TGTGCCAGCAGCTCAGGAGGAAACACCATATATTTT. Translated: CASSSGGNTIYF.

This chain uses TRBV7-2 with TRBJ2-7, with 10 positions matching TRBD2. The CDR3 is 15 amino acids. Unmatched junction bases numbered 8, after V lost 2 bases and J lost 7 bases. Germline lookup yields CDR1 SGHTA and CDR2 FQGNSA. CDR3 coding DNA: TGTGCCAGCAGCTTACTAGCGGGGGTCCTAGGGGAGCAGTACTTC. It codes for CASSLLAGVLGEQYF.

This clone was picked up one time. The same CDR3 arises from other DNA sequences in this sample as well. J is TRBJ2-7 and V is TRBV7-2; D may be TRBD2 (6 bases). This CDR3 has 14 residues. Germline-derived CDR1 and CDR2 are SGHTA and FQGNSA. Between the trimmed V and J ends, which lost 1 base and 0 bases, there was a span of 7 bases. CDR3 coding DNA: TGTGCCAGCAGCTTAGGCGGGACCTCCTACGAGCAGTACTTC. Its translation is CASSLGGTSYEQYF.

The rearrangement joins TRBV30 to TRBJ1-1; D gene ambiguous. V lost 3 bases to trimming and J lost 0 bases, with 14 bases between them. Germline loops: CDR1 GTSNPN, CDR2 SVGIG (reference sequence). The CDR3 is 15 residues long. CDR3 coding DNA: TGTGCCTGGAGGCCGGGGAGACTCATGAACACTGAAGCTTTCTTT. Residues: CAWRPGRLMNTEAFF. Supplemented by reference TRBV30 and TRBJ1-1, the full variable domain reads SQTIHQWPATLVQPVGSPLSLECTVEGTSNPNLYWYRQAAGRGLQLLFYSVGIGQISSEVPQNLSASRPQDRQFILSSKKLLLSDSGFYLCAWRPGRLMNTEAFFGQGTRLTVV.